The 32 T cell receptor beta chains in this list originate from one sample, sequenced in a study of CD8 T cells in ankylosing spondylitis. Each CDR3 protein gets one entry after TCRdb re-called the 5' RACE reads with MiXCR. The sample shows some 140,000 distinct CDR3 sequences, about 7.3% of them seen only once. Sequenced sample: blood, either unsorted or a sorted T cell fraction (not recorded which). The receptors shown here come from a female donor with ankylosing spondylitis or in good health (not recorded which).

This clonotype was observed a few times. The chain recombines TRBV7-2 with TRBJ2-1; the match to TRBD2 covers 12 bases. With 6 bases clipped from V and 8 bases from J, the junction kept 5 bases outside the gene matches. CDR1 and CDR2 (germline): SGHTA, FQGNSA. The CDR3 totals 14 residues. The CDR3 nucleotides read TGTGCCAGCAGTCCTAGCGGGGGGGGGTATGAGCAGTTCTTC. Protein sequence: CASSPSGGGYEQFF. Using reference TRBV7-2 and TRBJ2-1 for the parts outside the CDR3, the full variable domain is GAGVSQSPSNKVTEKGKDVELRCDPISGHTALYWYRQSLGQGLEFLIYFQGNSAPDKSGLPSDRFSAERTGGSVSTLTIQRTQQEDSAVYLCASSPSGGGYEQFFGPGTRLTVL.

This clonotype has at least ten counts. This chain's CDR3 is CASSSESADTQYF. The CDR3 nucleotides are TGTGCCAGCAGCTCCGAGAGCGCAGATACGCAGTATTTT. V and J are TRBV12-3 or TRBV12-4 and TRBJ2-3; D is ambiguous. This CDR3 contains 13 residues. V dropped 6 bases and J dropped 4 bases, with 11 bases sitting between them.

This clonotype has a handful of counts. This rearrangement joins TRBV6-1 to TRBJ2-6, with 10 bases that match TRBD1. The V and J ends lost 6 bases and 0 bases, in that order; junction bases with no gene match: 2. The CDR3 has 16 amino acids. Germline CDR1 reads MNHNS; CDR2 reads SASEGT. The CDR3 region is CASRGQGISGANVLTF. The CDR3 nucleotides read TGTGCCAGCAGGGGACAGGGGATCTCTGGGGCCAACGTCCTGACTTTC.

Many counts were recorded for this clonotype. This chain joins TRBV20-1 and TRBJ1-5; 8 bases map to TRBD1. V was pared by 4 bases and J by 7 bases, with 3 bases of the junction left unmatched. The germline V gene has CDR1 DFQATT and CDR2 SNEGSKA (reference sequence). This CDR3 has 12 amino acids. CDR3 sequence (DNA): TGCAGTGCTACAGGGGGCGGACAGCCCCAGCATTTT. It encodes CSATGGGQPQHF.

This clonotype came up many times. The chain uses TRBV20-1 and TRBJ1-1; D not certain. Germline V CDR1 and CDR2: DFQATT, SNEGSKA (reference sequence). With 0 bases removed from V and 1 base from J, the gap between germline ends came to 9 bases. The CDR3 length is 14 residues. CDR3 sequence reads: CSAREYDKNTEAFF. The CDR3 DNA follows: TGCAGTGCTAGAGAGTACGACAAGAACACTGAAGCTTTCTTT.

This clonotype was counted ten times or more. The CDR3 DNA follows: TGTGCCAGCAGTTACTCGGAAGGAAGAACTGGAAACACCATATATTTT. It specifies CASSYSEGRTGNTIYF. This chain uses TRBV6-2 or TRBV6-3 with TRBJ1-3; D gene ambiguous. This CDR3 is built from 16 residues. Trimming pared 0 bases from V and 2 bases from J, leaving 11 bases between. Germline V gene sequence: CDR1 MNHEY, CDR2 SVGEGT.

This clonotype was counted many times. This rearrangement joins TRBV7-9 to TRBJ1-3; 9 bases are a match to TRBD1. Germline CDR1 SEHNR, CDR2 FQNEAQ (reference sequence). The trim removed 5 bases at V and 0 bases at J, leaving 5 bases unmatched. The CDR3 consists of 16 residues. The CDR3 DNA follows: TGTGCCAGCAGCAACGACAGGGGGATCTCTGGAAACACCATATATTTT. Amino acids: CASSNDRGISGNTIYF.

This clonotype has at least ten counts. The J gene is TRBJ1-3, the V gene TRBV5-5; D is perhaps TRBD1 (5 bases). The V end was cut by 6 bases, the J end by 8 bases, with 18 bases between. Looked up from germline, CDR1 is SGHKS and CDR2 is YYEKEE (reference sequence). The CDR3 consists of 14 residues. CDR3 DNA sequence: TGTGCCAGCATCCAGGGAGTAGGACGAGACACCATATATTTT. It yields the protein CASIQGVGRDTIYF. The full variable domain, completed using reference TRBV5-5 and TRBJ1-3, is DAGVTQSPTHLIKTRGQQVTLRCSPISGHKSVSWYQQVLGQGPQFIFQYYEKEERGRGNFPDRFSARQFPNYSSELNVNALLLGDSALYLCASIQGVGRDTIYFGEGSWLTVV.

The chain is built from TRBV12-3 or TRBV12-4 and TRBJ2-5; a possible D gene is TRBD2 (5 bases). The CDR3 is 14 amino acids. Trimming took 3 bases from V and 5 from J, leaving 13 bases between them. The CDR3 region is CASSFSRGLETQYF. The CDR3 nucleotides are TGTGCCAGCAGTTTCTCTCGGGGTTTGGAGACCCAGTACTTC.

This clonotype was picked up many times. The chain links TRBV11-2 to TRBJ2-7, with no clear D. CDR3 length: 13 amino acids. The V end lost 2 bases, the J end lost 2 bases, and 7 bases lay between the germline ends. CDR1 is SGHAT and CDR2 is FQNNGV in the germline V gene. The CDR3 coding sequence is TGTGCCAGCAGCTTAAACGGTCCCTACGAGCAGTACTTC. It is translated as CASSLNGPYEQYF.

In this sample, this clonotype turned up many times. The chain combines TRBV18 with TRBJ2-3; possibly TRBD2 for D (6 bases). This CDR3 comprises 15 residues. Trimming left V 6 bases short and J 6 bases short, with 19 bases between. Germline lookup yields CDR1 KGHSH and CDR2 LQKENI. The CDR3 nucleotides read TGTGCCAGCTCTTCCACGGGACTCCCCGGGGATACGCAGTATTTT. Its protein product is CASSSTGLPGDTQYF.

This clonotype was seen ten or more times. The chain combines TRBV24-1 with TRBJ1-1; perhaps TRBD1 as D (5 bases). V lost 2 bases, J lost 7 bases, and 10 bases lay in between. Germline CDR1 reads KGHDR; CDR2 reads SFDVKD. This CDR3 spans 13 amino acids. CDR3 coding DNA: TGTGCCACCAGTGATTCCGGACAACGTGAAGCTTTCTTT. Encoded protein: CATSDSGQREAFF.

This clonotype was detected many times. The CDR3 coding sequence is TGTGCCAGCAGTTCATCCATACAGGACAATGAGCAGTTCTTC. It specifies CASSSSIQDNEQFF. The chain couples TRBV12-3 or TRBV12-4 to TRBJ2-1; tentatively, D is TRBD1 (5 bases). V shed 4 bases and J shed 5 bases, with 12 bases lying between them. The CDR3 runs 14 residues.

This clonotype was detected ten times or more. V usage is TRBV9 and J usage is TRBJ2-7; TRBD2 is a possible D gene (6 bases). Trimming left V 0 bases short and J 4 bases short, with 14 bases between. CDR3 length: 15 amino acids. Germline V gene lookup returns CDR1 SGDLS and CDR2 YYNGEE. The CDR3 spells CASSVGPGVGYEQYF. Written as DNA, the CDR3 is TGTGCCAGCAGCGTAGGCCCGGGGGTGGGATACGAGCAGTACTTC.

This clonotype was counted ten times or more. The chain combines TRBV28 with TRBJ2-6; the D gene is possibly TRBD2 (5 bases). The germline CDR1 and CDR2 sequences are MDHEN and SYDVKM. This CDR3 has 14 residues. V shed 5 bases and J shed 0 bases, with 5 bases lying between them. The CDR3 reads CASSTSSGANVLTF. CDR3 nucleotide sequence: TGTGCCAGCAGTACTAGCTCTGGGGCCAACGTCCTGACTTTC.

This clonotype appeared many times. The chain is built from TRBV12-3 or TRBV12-4 and TRBJ2-3, with D perhaps TRBD2 (6 bases). This CDR3 spans 17 amino acids. V was clipped by 6 bases and J by 3 bases, with 22 bases between them. The CDR3 is CASRPPRAGSSTDTQYF. DNA of the CDR3: TGTGCCAGCAGACCTCCTCGGGCGGGGTCCTCGACAGATACGCAGTATTTT.

This clonotype came up many times. This rearrangement joins TRBV3-1 to TRBJ1-2; D remains unclear. The germline V gene has CDR1 LGHDT and CDR2 YNNKEL (reference sequence). This CDR3 contains 15 residues. V lost 0 bases, J lost 5 bases, and 13 bases lay in between. CDR3 nucleotide sequence: TGTGCCAGCAGCCAAGATATCGGCGGAACTTATGGCTACACCTTC. Residues: CASSQDIGGTYGYTF.

This clonotype occurred many times. The chain joins TRBV24-1 to TRBJ2-5; D gene unclear. Germline CDR1 KGHDR, CDR2 SFDVKD. The CDR3 totals 11 residues. The V end lost 3 bases, the J end lost 6 bases, and 4 bases lay between the germline ends. The CDR3 nucleotides are TGTGCCACCAGTGATCCACAGACCCAGTACTTC. Protein: CATSDPQTQYF.

At least ten counts were recorded for this clonotype. The rearrangement uses TRBV12-3 or TRBV12-4 and TRBJ2-3; D remains unclear. V lost 4 bases and J 1 base, leaving 9 bases between the germline ends. This CDR3 has 14 amino acids. The CDR3 DNA reads as TGTGCCAGCAGTTCACTCGCGGGCACAGATACGCAGTATTTT. It specifies CASSSLAGTDTQYF.

This clonotype was seen many times. V is TRBV9 and J is TRBJ1-1; 10 bases fit TRBD1. Trimming removed 3 bases from V and 7 bases from J; junction bases left unmatched: 9. Germline lookup yields CDR1 SGDLS and CDR2 YYNGEE. CDR3 size: 15 residues. CDR3 in amino acids: CASSETTGGPGEAFF. The CDR3 nucleotides are TGTGCCAGCAGCGAGACGACAGGGGGCCCGGGTGAAGCTTTCTTT. The entire variable domain, with the rest obtained from reference TRBV9 and TRBJ1-1, is as follows: DSGVTQTPKHLITATGQRVTLRCSPRSGDLSVYWYQQSLDQGLQFLIQYYNGEERAKGNILERFSAQQFPDLHSELNLSSLELGDSALYFCASSETTGGPGEAFFGQGTRLTVV.

This clonotype was detected many times. The J gene is TRBJ1-5, the V gene TRBV20-1; TRBD1 is a possible D gene (6 bases). V lost 5 bases, J lost 7 bases, and 15 bases lay in between. CDR1 DFQATT and CDR2 SNEGSKA come from the germline V gene (reference sequence). CDR3 length: 13 amino acids. CDR3 sequence (DNA): TGCAGTGCTGAACAGGGCCCCGACCAGCCCCAGCATTTT. Translating it yields CSAEQGPDQPQHF.

This clonotype was recorded many times. An end of the junction does not agree with germline; a read error may underlie this. The chain couples TRBV18 to TRBJ1-4; TRBD1 is a possible D gene (5 bases). The CDR3 totals 19 residues. CDR1 and CDR2 (germline): KGHSH, LQKENI. CDR3 loop: CASSPLVDRGTSTNEKLFF. CDR3 DNA sequence: TGTGCCAGCTCACCCCTGGTTGATAGAGGGACGTCAACTAATGAAAAATTGTTTTTT.

The sample holds many counts of this clonotype. This sequence joins TRBV28 and TRBJ2-1; 10 positions agree with TRBD2. The CDR3 consists of 14 residues. After removal of 3 bases from V and 9 bases from J, the junction contained 5 bases not matched to a gene. Germline V gene data show CDR1 as MDHEN and CDR2 as SYDVKM. CDR3 sequence (DNA): TGTGCCAGCAGTTTTTGGACTAGCGGAACTGAGCAGTTCTTC. Translating gives CASSFWTSGTEQFF.

In its sample, this clonotype was seen many times. This chain links TRBV6-1 with TRBJ1-1; 7 bases align to TRBD1. Looked up from germline, CDR1 is MNHNS and CDR2 is SASEGT. J lost 4 bases, V lost 2 bases, and 1 base had no gene match. This CDR3 contains 13 residues. The CDR3 coding sequence is TGTGCCAGCAGTGAAAGGGGGCTCACTGAAGCTTTCTTT. It specifies CASSERGLTEAFF.

This clonotype occurred many times. The genes are TRBV7-9 and TRBJ2-2, with D perhaps TRBD1 (6 bases). Germline CDR1 and CDR2: SEHNR and FQNEAQ (reference sequence). V lost 5 bases and J 2 bases, leaving 12 bases between the germline ends. This CDR3 contains 15 residues. The CDR3 sequence is CASSPGQTNTGELFF. In DNA form, the CDR3 reads TGTGCCAGCAGCCCCGGACAGACAAACACCGGGGAGCTGTTTTTT.

At least ten counts were recorded for this clonotype. The chain carries TRBV4-1 and TRBJ1-5; tentatively, D is TRBD1 (5 bases). Germline V CDR1 and CDR2: MGHRA, YSYEKL. The CDR3 is 19 amino acids. V lost 4 bases and J 0 bases, leaving 22 bases between the germline ends. The CDR3 DNA sequence: TGCGCCAGCAGCCGACAATTTACAGGCGGGGCGGGTAGCAATCAGCCCCAGCATTTT. Translating it yields CASSRQFTGGAGSNQPQHF.

This clonotype occurred many times. V gene TRBV14 combines with J gene TRBJ2-1; 12 nucleotides align to TRBD2. J lost 4 bases, V lost 2 bases, and 0 bases had no gene match. The length of the CDR3 is 15 residues. The germline V gene has CDR1 SGHDN and CDR2 FVKESK. The CDR3 nucleotides are TGTGCCAGCAGCCAACTAGCGGGGGGGTACAATGAGCAGTTCTTC. Amino acid sequence: CASSQLAGGYNEQFF.

This clonotype was observed at least ten times. V is TRBV12-3 or TRBV12-4 and J is TRBJ1-5; possible D gene TRBD1, 5 bases. The CDR3 is made up of 13 amino acids. The V end lost 0 bases, the J end lost 7 bases, and 7 bases lay between the germline ends. The CDR3 DNA follows: TGTGCCAGCAGTTTAGCCAGGGACCAGCCCCAGCATTTT. It yields the protein CASSLARDQPQHF.

This clonotype has a handful of counts. V and J are TRBV18 and TRBJ1-1; D remains ambiguous. The CDR3 covers 16 residues. Per the germline V gene, CDR1 is KGHSH and CDR2 is LQKENI. V lost 3 bases to trimming and J lost 3 bases, with 17 bases between them. The CDR3 is CASSPGLRGGYTEAFF. The DNA of the CDR3 is TGTGCCAGCTCACCCGGGCTTCGGGGAGGGTACACTGAAGCTTTCTTT.

The table lists this clonotype with many counts. The CDR3 DNA follows: TGTGCCAGCAGTTTGAGGTTAGAAGATACGCAGTATTTT. Its translation is CASSLRLEDTQYF. The rearrangement joins TRBV12-3 or TRBV12-4 to TRBJ2-3; D remains unclear. The CDR3 has 13 amino acids. The ends were cut back, 3 bases at V and 5 bases at J, with 9 bases in the middle.

This clonotype was observed many times. This chain uses TRBV7-2 with TRBJ2-1, with 8 bases that match TRBD2. The length of the CDR3 is 18 residues. Trimming took 4 bases from V and 4 from J; bases not matched to a gene: 15. Germline CDR1 reads SGHTA; CDR2 reads FQGNSA. The CDR3 is CASSYTIWGRGVYNEQFF. The CDR3 region has the DNA TGTGCCAGCAGCTATACCATTTGGGGGCGGGGGGTTTACAATGAGCAGTTCTTC.

This clonotype was seen once. The chain recombines TRBV7-9 with TRBJ2-7; 7 bases fit TRBD1. The V and J ends lost 4 bases and 3 bases, in that order; junction bases with no gene match: 9. In germline, CDR1 is SEHNR, CDR2 FQNEAQ (reference sequence). This CDR3 comprises 15 residues. The CDR3 sequence is CASSSSGQLNYEQYF. The DNA for the CDR3 is TGTGCCAGCAGCTCCTCGGGACAGTTAAACTACGAGCAGTACTTC. Full variable domain (missing parts from reference TRBV7-9 and TRBJ2-7): DTGVSQNPRHKITKRGQNVTFRCDPISEHNRLYWYRQTLGQGPEFLTYFQNEAQLEKSRLLSDRFSAERPKGSFSTLEIQRTEQGDSAMYLCASSSSGQLNYEQYFGPGTRLTVT.